Following are 28 T cell receptor beta chains from one sample sequenced in a study of T-cell memory formation after mild COVID-19. Each CDR3 protein is one row after TCRdb ran MiXCR on the 5' RACE reads. The profile shows roughly 500,000 distinct CDR3 sequences, about a fifth of them singletons. The sample comprised PBMCs or a T cell subset sorted from them (not recorded which). These receptors came from an adult woman who had mild COVID-19 (a few samples of this study predate the infection). Cell type and time point are not known.

There are many counts of this clonotype. DNA of the CDR3: TGTGCCAGCAGTGATTACGGGACAGAAGAACTTAATTCACCCCTCCACTTT. As protein: CASSDYGTEELNSPLHF. The chain carries TRBV25-1 and TRBJ1-6; 7 bases fit TRBD1. Looked up from germline, CDR1 is MGHDK and CDR2 is SYGVNS. There are 17 residues in the CDR3. V trimming: 3 bases; J trimming: 6 bases; junction bases outside the gene matches: 11. The full variable domain, with the rest looked up from reference TRBV25-1 and TRBJ1-6, is EADIYQTPRYLVIGTGKKITLECSQTMGHDKMYWYQQDPGMELHLIHYSYGVNSTEKGDLSSESTVSRIRTEHFPLTLESARPSHTSQYLCASSDYGTEELNSPLHFGNGTRLTVT.

CDR3 nucleotide sequence: TGTGCCAGCAGCCCAGGGCCAGGGGTCGGGCAGCCCCAGCATTTT. It codes for CASSPGPGVGQPQHF. The V call is TRBV7-2, the J call TRBJ1-5, with a tentative D call TRBD1 (6 bases). V lost 5 bases and J 7 bases, leaving 18 bases between the germline ends. CDR1 and CDR2 from the germline V gene are SGHTA and FQGNSA. The CDR3 contains 15 residues.

The rearrangement joins TRBV29-1 to TRBJ1-2; 7 positions match TRBD1. This CDR3 has 14 residues. The junction had 9 bases not matched to a gene; V was cut back by 0 bases and J by 8 bases. Germline V CDR1 and CDR2: SQVTM, ANQGSEA. For the CDR3, the DNA is TGCAGCGTTGAAGAGATGACAGGGCCTGGCGGCTACACCTTC. Its protein product is CSVEEMTGPGGYTF.

The CDR3 region has the DNA TGTGCCAGCAGTTACTCGAGAGCGGGATCGGGGGGGGAGCTGTTTTTT. This codes for CASSYSRAGSGGELFF. This sequence joins TRBV6-5 and TRBJ2-2; 7 nucleotides line up with TRBD2. The germline CDR1 and CDR2 sequences are MNHEY and SVGAGI. The CDR3 is 16 amino acids. J lost 8 bases, V lost 0 bases, and 9 bases had no gene match.

The chain is built from TRBV6-5 and TRBJ2-7, with 7 nucleotides matching TRBD2. Germline V gene data show CDR1 as MNHEY and CDR2 as SVGAGI. This CDR3 spans 17 amino acids. Trimming took 5 bases from V and 2 from J; bases not matched to a gene: 15. The CDR3 spells CASSRTKRSGTPYEQYF. The CDR3 bases are TGTGCCAGCAGTCGAACGAAGCGAAGCGGGACCCCCTACGAGCAGTACTTC.

The CDR3 reads CATRTSGTDTQYF. The CDR3 DNA reads as TGTGCCACCCGGACTAGCGGCACAGATACGCAGTATTTT. The chain combines TRBV10-3 with TRBJ2-3; TRBD2 aligns across 9 bases. J lost 1 base, V lost 10 bases, and 3 bases had no gene match. Per the germline V gene, CDR1 is ENHRY and CDR2 is SYGVKD. The CDR3 contains 13 residues.

This clonotype was observed a few times. The V call is TRBV18, the J call TRBJ2-3; D tentatively reads TRBD1 or TRBD2 (6 bases each). Germline V lookup: CDR1 KGHSH, CDR2 LQKENI. The V end lost 1 base, the J end lost 3 bases, and 14 bases lay between the germline ends. The CDR3 is 16 amino acids. The CDR3 bases are TGTGCCAGCTCACCACTTTCGGGGGCGCGGACAGATACGCAGTATTTT. Translated: CASSPLSGARTDTQYF.

This clonotype has a handful of counts. The rearrangement joins TRBV4-1 to TRBJ2-7; 13 nucleotides line up with TRBD2. With 4 bases clipped from V and 6 bases from J, the junction kept 3 bases outside the gene matches. Germline lookup yields CDR1 MGHRA and CDR2 YSYEKL. The CDR3 covers 14 residues. CDR3: CASSRRTSGGEQYF. Written as DNA, the CDR3 is TGCGCCAGCAGCCGCAGGACTAGCGGGGGCGAGCAGTACTTC.

This chain joins TRBV6-5 and TRBJ2-1; D might be TRBD2 (5 bases). Trimming cost V 2 bases and J 9 bases, with 11 bases left between them. This CDR3 has 13 residues. CDR1 and CDR2 (germline): MNHEY, SVGAGI. The CDR3 DNA is TGTGCCAGCAGTTACGGAGGTTATGGTGAGCAGTTCTTC. Its translation: CASSYGGYGEQFF.

This rearrangement joins TRBV5-5 to TRBJ2-1; D perhaps matches TRBD1 (7 bases). Trimming pared 6 bases from V and 8 bases from J, leaving 21 bases between. Per the germline V gene, CDR1 is SGHKS and CDR2 is YYEKEE (reference sequence). This CDR3 has 15 amino acids. The CDR3 nucleotides read TGTGCCAGCATCAGGGGGGAGATCTCCATCGATGAGCAGTTCTTC. It translates to CASIRGEISIDEQFF.

This clonotype was observed at least ten times. The chain carries TRBV6-6 and TRBJ2-1, with TRBD1 as a possible D gene (6 bases). The CDR3 is made up of 12 amino acids. The V gene's germline CDR1 is MNHNY and CDR2 SVGAGI (reference sequence). V was pared by 4 bases and J by 9 bases, with 10 bases between. CDR3: CASSSTGAEQFF. The CDR3 DNA follows: TGTGCCAGCAGTTCGACAGGCGCTGAGCAGTTCTTC.

The rearrangement uses TRBV7-2 and TRBJ2-1; 9 nucleotides agree with TRBD2. V was clipped by 1 base and J by 6 bases; unmatched bases: 4. Per the germline V gene, CDR1 is SGHTA and CDR2 is FQGNSA. This CDR3 has 15 residues. CDR3 sequence reads: CASSLGGGRANEQFF. Written as DNA, the CDR3 is TGTGCCAGCAGCTTAGGGGGCGGGAGGGCCAATGAGCAGTTCTTC.

The chain employs TRBV7-2 and TRBJ1-6; tentative D call: TRBD1 (6 bases). The V end was cut by 0 bases, the J end by 6 bases, with 12 bases between. The V gene's germline CDR1 is SGHTA and CDR2 FQGNSA. The CDR3 has 16 residues. CDR3 residues: CASSLAGGHSNSPLHF. The CDR3 DNA reads TGTGCCAGCAGCTTAGCGGGGGGACACAGTAATTCACCCCTCCACTTT. Variable domain in full (rest from reference TRBV7-2 and TRBJ1-6): GAGVSQSPSNKVTEKGKDVELRCDPISGHTALYWYRQSLGQGLEFLIYFQGNSAPDKSGLPSDRFSAERTGGSVSTLTIQRTQQEDSAVYLCASSLAGGHSNSPLHFGNGTRLTVT.

This clonotype has just a few counts. J is TRBJ2-7 and V is TRBV14; TRBD1 aligns across 7 bases. Germline V gene data show CDR1 as SGHDN and CDR2 as FVKESK. The CDR3 runs to 16 residues. The ends lost 2 bases at V and 2 bases at J; junction bases unmatched: 9. The CDR3: CASSQLVQGRTYEQYF. The DNA for the CDR3 is TGTGCCAGCAGCCAATTGGTACAGGGGAGAACCTACGAGCAGTACTTC.

This clonotype occurred once. The chain has TRBV20-1 and TRBJ2-7; 8 bases line up with TRBD1. V was pared by 7 bases and J by 1 base, with 6 bases of the junction left unmatched. Germline CDR1 DFQATT, CDR2 SNEGSKA (reference sequence). CDR3 size: 13 residues. The chain's CDR3 is CSVPGQVSYEQYF. CDR3 DNA: TGCAGTGTTCCGGGACAGGTATCCTACGAGCAGTACTTC.

The genes are TRBV7-9 and TRBJ2-5; D uncertain. The CDR3 is 12 residues long. Germline CDR1 reads SEHNR; CDR2 reads FQNEAQ (reference sequence). V gave up 6 bases and J gave up 5 bases, with 10 bases separating them. CDR3 nucleotides: TGTGCCAGCAGAGGTCCGCTGGAGACCCAGTACTTC. The encoded protein is CASRGPLETQYF.

The V call is TRBV19, the J call TRBJ1-1, with D uncertain. CDR3 length: 15 residues. V lost 3 bases to trimming and J lost 1 base, with 12 bases between them. CDR1 is LNHDA and CDR2 is SQIVND in the germline V gene (reference sequence). This chain's CDR3 is CASSMLNRQNTEAFF. The CDR3 DNA follows: TGTGCCAGTAGTATGCTAAATAGACAGAACACTGAAGCTTTCTTT.

The chain employs TRBV9 and TRBJ1-3, with 8 positions matching TRBD1. Losses at the gene ends were 1 base for V and 4 bases for J; bases not matched to a gene: 13. The germline V gene encodes CDR1 SGDLS and CDR2 YYNGEE. There are 18 residues in the CDR3. The CDR3 loop is CASSVTGASRDRGNTIYF. CDR3 DNA: TGTGCCAGCAGCGTAACTGGGGCCTCACGGGACAGGGGAAACACCATATATTTT.

In its sample, this clonotype was seen a few times. The J gene is TRBJ2-1, the V gene TRBV6-1, with D hard to call. Trimming stripped 2 bases from V and 8 bases from J, with 10 bases between. CDR1 MNHNS and CDR2 SASEGT come from the germline V gene. The CDR3 contains 13 residues. CDR3 protein: CASSERPDYEQFF. CDR3 coding DNA: TGTGCCAGCAGTGAACGTCCAGACTATGAGCAGTTCTTC.

This clonotype was picked up a small number of times. This sequence joins TRBV7-2 and TRBJ2-3; 8 positions match TRBD2. This CDR3 region has 16 residues. CDR1 SGHTA and CDR2 FQGNSA come from the germline V gene. The trim removed 1 base at V and 2 bases at J, leaving 5 bases unmatched. CDR3 bases: TGTGCCAGCAGCTTAGAAGCGGGAGTAAACACAGATACGCAGTATTTT. It specifies CASSLEAGVNTDTQYF. Complete variable domain (other parts from reference TRBV7-2 and TRBJ2-3): GAGVSQSPSNKVTEKGKDVELRCDPISGHTALYWYRQSLGQGLEFLIYFQGNSAPDKSGLPSDRFSAERTGGSVSTLTIQRTQQEDSAVYLCASSLEAGVNTDTQYFGPGTRLTVL.

V and J are TRBV2 and TRBJ2-3, with 9 bases fitting TRBD2. Trimming at V came to 11 bases and at J to 14 bases, leaving 11 bases not matched to a gene. The CDR3 is 11 residues long. The germline V gene has CDR1 SNHLY and CDR2 FYNNEI. CDR3 bases: TGTGCCGGGGAGGGGACTAGCCCCACGTATTTT. This encodes CAGEGTSPTYF.

This clonotype was observed a few times. V usage is TRBV4-2 and J usage is TRBJ2-3; 7 positions agree with TRBD2. This CDR3 spans 15 amino acids. CDR1 is LGHNA and CDR2 is YNFKEQ in the germline V gene. Trimming removed 2 bases from V and 0 bases from J; junction bases left unmatched: 2. DNA for the CDR3: TGTGCCAGCAGCCAAATACTAGCGAGCACAGATACGCAGTATTTT. It codes for CASSQILASTDTQYF.

There are a few counts of this clonotype. This rearrangement joins TRBV12-3 or TRBV12-4 to TRBJ1-1; D gene ambiguous. This CDR3 is built from 14 residues. The germline V and J ends were trimmed by 3 bases and 5 bases, with 13 bases remaining between them. This chain's CDR3 is CASSLGVVSTEAFF. The DNA of the CDR3 is TGTGCCAGCAGTTTGGGCGTGGTGTCGACTGAAGCTTTCTTT.

The chain carries TRBV6-2 or TRBV6-3 and TRBJ2-7, with D perhaps TRBD1 (6 bases). The germline gives CDR1 MNHEY, CDR2 SVGEGT. This CDR3 has 15 amino acids. V lost 3 bases and J 4 bases, leaving 16 bases between the germline ends. The CDR3 DNA reads as TGTGCCAGCAGTTATAGGACAGCCGATCGATACGAGCAGTACTTC. Protein sequence: CASSYRTADRYEQYF.

This clonotype was counted between two and nine times. The chain combines TRBV12-3 or TRBV12-4 with TRBJ2-1; D is perhaps TRBD2 (6 bases). The CDR3 runs 14 residues. Trimming cost V 4 bases and J 2 bases, with 9 bases left between them. The CDR3 loop is CASSSGETYNEQFF. DNA of the CDR3: TGTGCCAGCAGTTCGGGGGAAACCTACAATGAGCAGTTCTTC.

The J gene is TRBJ1-1, the V gene TRBV20-1; no clear D gene. CDR3 length: 12 residues. The germline V gene encodes CDR1 DFQATT and CDR2 SNEGSKA (reference sequence). V was pared by 3 bases and J by 1 base, with 6 bases between. Written as DNA, the CDR3 is TGCAGTGCTAGCTCCCCGAACACTGAAGCTTTCTTT. Protein: CSASSPNTEAFF.

The V call is TRBV7-9, the J call TRBJ2-5, with D possibly TRBD1 on 5 matching bases. The CDR3 loop spans 12 amino acids. Germline V lookup: CDR1 SEHNR, CDR2 FQNEAQ (reference sequence). V was cut by 5 bases and J by 3 bases, with 7 bases left in between. CDR3 residues: CASSATEETQYF. In DNA form, the CDR3 reads TGTGCCAGCAGCGCGACAGAAGAGACCCAGTACTTC.

The chain is built from TRBV24-1 and TRBJ2-5, with a weak D call TRBD1 (6 bases). From germline, CDR1 is KGHDR and CDR2 SFDVKD. CDR3 length: 14 amino acids. V was trimmed by 10 bases and J by 4 bases, leaving 18 bases between them. The CDR3 is CATGMTGGGETQYF. CDR3 coding DNA: TGTGCCACAGGAATGACAGGAGGTGGAGAGACCCAGTACTTC.